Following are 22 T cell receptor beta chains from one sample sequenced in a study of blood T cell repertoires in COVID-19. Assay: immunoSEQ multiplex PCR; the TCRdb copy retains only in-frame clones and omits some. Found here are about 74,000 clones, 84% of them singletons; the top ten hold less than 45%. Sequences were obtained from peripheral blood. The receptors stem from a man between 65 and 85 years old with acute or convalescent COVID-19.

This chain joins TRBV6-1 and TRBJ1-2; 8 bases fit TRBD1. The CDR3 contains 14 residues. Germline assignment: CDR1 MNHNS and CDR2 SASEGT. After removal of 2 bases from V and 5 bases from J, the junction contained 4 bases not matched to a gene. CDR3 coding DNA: TGTGCCAGCAGTGAAAAGGGGACAGGTTATGGCTACACCTTC. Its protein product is CASSEKGTGYGYTF.

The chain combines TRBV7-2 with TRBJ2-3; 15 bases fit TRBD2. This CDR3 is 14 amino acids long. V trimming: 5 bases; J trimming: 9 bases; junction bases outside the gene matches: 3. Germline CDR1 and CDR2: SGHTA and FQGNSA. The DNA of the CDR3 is TGTGCCAGCAGCGCCGGGACTAGCGGGGGGACGCAGTATTTT. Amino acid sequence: CASSAGTSGGTQYF.

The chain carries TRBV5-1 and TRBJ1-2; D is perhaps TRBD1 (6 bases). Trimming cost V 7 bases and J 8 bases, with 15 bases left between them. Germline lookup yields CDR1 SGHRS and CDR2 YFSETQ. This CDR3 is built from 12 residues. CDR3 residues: CASGDNLEGYTF. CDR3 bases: TGCGCCAGCGGGGACAATTTAGAAGGCTACACCTTC.

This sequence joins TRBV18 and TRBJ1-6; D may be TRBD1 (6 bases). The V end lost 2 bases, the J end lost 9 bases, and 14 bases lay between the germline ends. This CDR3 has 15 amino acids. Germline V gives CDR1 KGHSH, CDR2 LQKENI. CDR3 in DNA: TGTGCCAGCTCACCAGATTTTGGGGGCTCTTCACCCCTCCACTTT. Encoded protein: CASSPDFGGSSPLHF. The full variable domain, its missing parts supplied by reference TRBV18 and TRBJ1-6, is NAGVMQNPRHLVRRRGQEARLRCSPMKGHSHVYWYRQLPEEGLKFMVYLQKENIIDESGMPKERFSAEFPKEGPSILRIQQVVRGDSAAYFCASSPDFGGSSPLHFGNGTRLTVT.

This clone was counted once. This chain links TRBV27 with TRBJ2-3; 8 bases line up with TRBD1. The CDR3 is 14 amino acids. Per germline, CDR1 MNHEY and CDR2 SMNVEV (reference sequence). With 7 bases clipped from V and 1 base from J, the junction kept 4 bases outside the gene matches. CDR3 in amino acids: CASKVDRGTDTQYF. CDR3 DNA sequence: TGTGCCAGCAAGGTGGACAGGGGCACAGATACGCAGTATTTT.

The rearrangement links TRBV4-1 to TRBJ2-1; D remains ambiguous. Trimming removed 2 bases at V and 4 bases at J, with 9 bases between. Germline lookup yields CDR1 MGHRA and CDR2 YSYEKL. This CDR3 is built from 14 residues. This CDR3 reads CASSQLQAYNEQFF. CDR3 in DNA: TGCGCCAGCAGCCAACTTCAGGCTTACAATGAGCAGTTCTTC.

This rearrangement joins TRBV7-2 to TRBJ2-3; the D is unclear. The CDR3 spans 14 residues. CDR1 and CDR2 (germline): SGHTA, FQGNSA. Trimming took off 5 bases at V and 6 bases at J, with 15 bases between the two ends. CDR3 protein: CASSKTTTGDTQYF. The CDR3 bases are TGTGCCAGCAGCAAAACTACAACCGGGGATACGCAGTATTTT.

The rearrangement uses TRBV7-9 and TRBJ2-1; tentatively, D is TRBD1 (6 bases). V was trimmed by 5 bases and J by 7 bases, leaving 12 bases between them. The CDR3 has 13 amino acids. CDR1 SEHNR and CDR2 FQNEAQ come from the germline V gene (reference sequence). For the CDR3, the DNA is TGTGCCAGCAGCAAGGGGGAACTTAATGAGCAGTTCTTC. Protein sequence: CASSKGELNEQFF.

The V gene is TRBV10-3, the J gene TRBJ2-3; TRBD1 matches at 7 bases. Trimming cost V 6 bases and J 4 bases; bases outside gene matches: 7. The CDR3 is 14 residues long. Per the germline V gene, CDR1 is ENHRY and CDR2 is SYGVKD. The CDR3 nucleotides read TGTGCCATCAGGGGGACAGACCGGCCAGATACGCAGTATTTT. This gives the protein CAIRGTDRPDTQYF.

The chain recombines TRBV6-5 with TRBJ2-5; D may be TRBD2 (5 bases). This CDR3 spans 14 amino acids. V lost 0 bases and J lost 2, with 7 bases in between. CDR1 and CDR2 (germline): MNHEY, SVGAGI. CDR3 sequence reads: CASSYSSGQETQYF. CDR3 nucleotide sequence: TGTGCCAGCAGTTACTCCAGCGGTCAAGAGACCCAGTACTTC.

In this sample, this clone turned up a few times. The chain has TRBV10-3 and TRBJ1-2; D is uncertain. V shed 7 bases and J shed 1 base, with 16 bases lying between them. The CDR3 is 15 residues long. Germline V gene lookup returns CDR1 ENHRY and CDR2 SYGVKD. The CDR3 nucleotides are TGTGCCATCACCGAGCCGGAAGCGGGTAACTATGGCTACACCTTC. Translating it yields CAITEPEAGNYGYTF.

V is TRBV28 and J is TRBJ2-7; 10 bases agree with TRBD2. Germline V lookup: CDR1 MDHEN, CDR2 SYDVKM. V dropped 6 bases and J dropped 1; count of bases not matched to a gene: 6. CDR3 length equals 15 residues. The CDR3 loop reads CASRLTSGTSYEQYF. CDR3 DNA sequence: TGTGCCAGCAGATTAACTAGCGGGACGTCCTACGAGCAGTACTTC.

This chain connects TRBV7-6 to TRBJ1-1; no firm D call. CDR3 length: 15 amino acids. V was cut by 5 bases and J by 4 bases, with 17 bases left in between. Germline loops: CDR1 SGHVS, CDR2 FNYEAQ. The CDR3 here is CASSLGGSRTTEAFF. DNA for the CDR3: TGTGCCAGCAGCCTCGGAGGCTCCCGGACCACTGAAGCTTTCTTT. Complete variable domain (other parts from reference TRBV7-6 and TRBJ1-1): GAGVSQSPRYKVTKRGQDVALRCDPISGHVSLYWYRQALGQGPEFLTYFNYEAQQDKSGLPNDRFSAERPEGSISTLTIQRTEQRDSAMYRCASSLGGSRTTEAFFGQGTRLTVV.

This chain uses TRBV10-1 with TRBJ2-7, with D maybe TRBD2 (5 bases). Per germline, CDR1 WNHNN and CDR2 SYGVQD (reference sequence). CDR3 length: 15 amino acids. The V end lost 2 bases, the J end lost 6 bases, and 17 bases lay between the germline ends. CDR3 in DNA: TGCGCCAGCAGTGAGGATCGGGGATCTCCTTTCGAGCAGTACTTC. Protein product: CASSEDRGSPFEQYF.

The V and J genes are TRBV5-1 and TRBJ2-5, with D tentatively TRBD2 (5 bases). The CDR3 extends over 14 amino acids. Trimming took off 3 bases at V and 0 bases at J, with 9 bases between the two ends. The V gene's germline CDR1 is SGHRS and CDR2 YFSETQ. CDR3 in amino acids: CASSSGEYQETQYF. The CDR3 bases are TGCGCCAGCAGCTCCGGGGAGTACCAAGAGACCCAGTACTTC.

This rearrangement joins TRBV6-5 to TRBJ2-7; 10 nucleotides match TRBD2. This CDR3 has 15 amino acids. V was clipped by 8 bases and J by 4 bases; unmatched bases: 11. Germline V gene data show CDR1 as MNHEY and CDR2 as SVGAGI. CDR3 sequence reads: CASSGGGLASYEQYF. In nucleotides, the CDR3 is TGTGCCAGCTCCGGAGGGGGACTAGCGAGTTACGAGCAGTACTTC.

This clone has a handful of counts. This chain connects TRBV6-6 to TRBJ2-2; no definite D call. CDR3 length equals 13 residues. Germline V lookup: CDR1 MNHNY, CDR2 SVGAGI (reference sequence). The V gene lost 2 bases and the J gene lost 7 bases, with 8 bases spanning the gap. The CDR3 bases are TGTGCCAGCAGTTACGATCTCTACGGGGAGCTGTTTTTT. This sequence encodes CASSYDLYGELFF.

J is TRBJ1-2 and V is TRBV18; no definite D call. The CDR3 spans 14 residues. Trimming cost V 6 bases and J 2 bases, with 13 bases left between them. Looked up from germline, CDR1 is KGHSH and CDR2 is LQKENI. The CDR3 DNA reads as TGTGCCAGCTCCCCCGGAGGAGGAAACTATGGCTACACCTTC. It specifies CASSPGGGNYGYTF.

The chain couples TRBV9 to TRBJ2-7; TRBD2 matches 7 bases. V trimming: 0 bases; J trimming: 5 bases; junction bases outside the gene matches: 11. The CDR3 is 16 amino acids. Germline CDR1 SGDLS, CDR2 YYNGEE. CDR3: CASSVEEGSGWDEQYF. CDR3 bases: TGTGCCAGCAGCGTAGAAGAGGGTAGCGGGTGGGACGAGCAGTACTTC. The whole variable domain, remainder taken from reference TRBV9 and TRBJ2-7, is DSGVTQTPKHLITATGQRVTLRCSPRSGDLSVYWYQQSLDQGLQFLIQYYNGEERAKGNILERFSAQQFPDLHSELNLSSLELGDSALYFCASSVEEGSGWDEQYFGPGTRLTVT.

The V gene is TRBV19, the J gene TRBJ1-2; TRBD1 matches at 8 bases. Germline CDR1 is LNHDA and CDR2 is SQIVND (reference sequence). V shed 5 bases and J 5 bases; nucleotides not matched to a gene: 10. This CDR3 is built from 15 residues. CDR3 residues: CASSPRTGIGYGYTF. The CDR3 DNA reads TGTGCCAGTAGTCCCCGGACAGGGATCGGGTATGGCTACACCTTC.

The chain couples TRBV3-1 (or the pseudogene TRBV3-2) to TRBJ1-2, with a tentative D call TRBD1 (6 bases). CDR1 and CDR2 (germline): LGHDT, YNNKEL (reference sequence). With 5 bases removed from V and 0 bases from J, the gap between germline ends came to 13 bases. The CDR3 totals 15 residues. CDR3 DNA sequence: TGTGCCAGCAGCTCCGGACAGCCCTCTAACTATGGCTACACCTTC. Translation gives CASSSGQPSNYGYTF.

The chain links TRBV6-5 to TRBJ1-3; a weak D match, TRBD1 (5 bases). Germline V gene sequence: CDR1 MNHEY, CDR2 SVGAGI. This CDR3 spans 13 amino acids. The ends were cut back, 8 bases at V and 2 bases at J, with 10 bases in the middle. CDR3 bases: TGTGCCAGCTCCCGGGGGGCTGGAAACACCATATATTTT. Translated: CASSRGAGNTIYF.